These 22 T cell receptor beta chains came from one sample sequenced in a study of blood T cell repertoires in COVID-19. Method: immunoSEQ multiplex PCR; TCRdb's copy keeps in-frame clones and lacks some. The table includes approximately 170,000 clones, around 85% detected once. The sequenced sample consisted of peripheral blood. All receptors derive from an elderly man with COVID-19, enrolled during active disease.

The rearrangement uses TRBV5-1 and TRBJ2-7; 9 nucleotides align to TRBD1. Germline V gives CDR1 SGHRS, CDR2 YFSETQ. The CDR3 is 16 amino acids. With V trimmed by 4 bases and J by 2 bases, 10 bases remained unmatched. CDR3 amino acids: CASSARPGQGTYEQYF. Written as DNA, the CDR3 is TGCGCCAGCAGCGCGCGACCGGGACAGGGTACCTACGAGCAGTACTTC.

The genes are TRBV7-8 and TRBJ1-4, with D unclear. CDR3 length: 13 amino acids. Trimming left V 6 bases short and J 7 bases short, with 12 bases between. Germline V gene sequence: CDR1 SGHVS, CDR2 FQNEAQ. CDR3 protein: CASSPSSGEKLFF. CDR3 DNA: TGTGCCAGCAGTCCATCATCCGGTGAAAAACTGTTTTTT.

The CDR3 here is CASSLEPATYEQYF. CDR3 DNA: TGCGCCAGCAGCTTGGAGCCAGCGACCTACGAGCAGTACTTC. This chain joins TRBV5-1 and TRBJ2-7; D is ambiguous. This CDR3 comprises 14 residues. V shed 0 bases and J shed 2 bases, with 9 bases lying between them. In germline, CDR1 is SGHRS, CDR2 YFSETQ.

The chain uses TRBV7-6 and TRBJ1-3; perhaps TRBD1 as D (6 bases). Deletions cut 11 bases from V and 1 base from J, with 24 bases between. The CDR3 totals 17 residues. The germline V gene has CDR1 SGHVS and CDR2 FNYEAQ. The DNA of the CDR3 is TGTGCCCGCGCGGTCGCAGGGGTAAGGATTTCTGGAAACACCATATATTTT. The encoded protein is CARAVAGVRISGNTIYF.

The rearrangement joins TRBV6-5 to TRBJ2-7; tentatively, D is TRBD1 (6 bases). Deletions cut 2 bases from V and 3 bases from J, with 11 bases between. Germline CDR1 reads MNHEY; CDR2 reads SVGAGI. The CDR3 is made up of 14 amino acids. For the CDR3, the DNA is TGTGCCAGCAGTTACGGAGGACAGAACTACGAGCAGTACTTC. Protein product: CASSYGGQNYEQYF.

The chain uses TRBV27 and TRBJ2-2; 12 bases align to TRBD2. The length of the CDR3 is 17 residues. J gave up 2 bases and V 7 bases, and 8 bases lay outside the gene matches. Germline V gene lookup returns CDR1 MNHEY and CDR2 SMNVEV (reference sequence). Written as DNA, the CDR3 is TGTGCCAGCACCCGCCTAGCGGGGGGGCCTAACACCGGGGAGCTGTTTTTT. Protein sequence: CASTRLAGGPNTGELFF.

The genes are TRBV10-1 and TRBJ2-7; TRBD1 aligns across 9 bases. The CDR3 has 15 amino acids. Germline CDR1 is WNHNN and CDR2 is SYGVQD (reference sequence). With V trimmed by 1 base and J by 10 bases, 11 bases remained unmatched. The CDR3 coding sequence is TGCGCCAGCAGTGAGTGGGGGGACAGGGCTTTCGTCCAGTACTTC. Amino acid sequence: CASSEWGDRAFVQYF.

DNA of the CDR3: TGTGCCAGCAGTTACCGGGGATCAGGCCGATATAACAATGAGCAGTTCTTC. Amino acids: CASSYRGSGRYNNEQFF. The chain carries TRBV6-2 or TRBV6-3 and TRBJ2-1; perhaps TRBD2 as D (5 bases). From germline, CDR1 is MNHEY and CDR2 SVGEGT. Deletions cut 2 bases from V and 5 bases from J, with 19 bases between. CDR3 length equals 17 residues.

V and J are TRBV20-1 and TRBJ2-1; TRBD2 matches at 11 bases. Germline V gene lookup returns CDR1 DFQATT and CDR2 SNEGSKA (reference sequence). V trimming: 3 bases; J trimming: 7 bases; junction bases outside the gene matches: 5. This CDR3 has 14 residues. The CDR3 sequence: CSASLAGGPNEQFF. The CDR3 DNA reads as TGCAGTGCTAGTTTAGCGGGGGGGCCTAATGAGCAGTTCTTC.

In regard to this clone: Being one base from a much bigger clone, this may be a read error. The CDR3 sequence is CASKRTGNYGYTF. The CDR3 nucleotides are TGTGCCAGCAAGCGGACAGGGAACTATGGCTACACCTTC. The chain has TRBV6-5 and TRBJ1-2; 8 positions agree with TRBD1. Germline V gives CDR1 MNHEY, CDR2 SVGAGI. The CDR3 runs to 13 residues. The junction had 3 bases not matched to a gene; V was cut back by 7 bases and J by 2 bases.

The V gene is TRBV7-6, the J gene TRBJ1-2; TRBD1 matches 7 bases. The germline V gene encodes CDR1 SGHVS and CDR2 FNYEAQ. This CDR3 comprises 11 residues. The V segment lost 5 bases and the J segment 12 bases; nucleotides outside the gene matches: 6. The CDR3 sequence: CASSPDRDHTF. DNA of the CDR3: TGTGCCAGCAGCCCCGACAGGGACCACACCTTC.

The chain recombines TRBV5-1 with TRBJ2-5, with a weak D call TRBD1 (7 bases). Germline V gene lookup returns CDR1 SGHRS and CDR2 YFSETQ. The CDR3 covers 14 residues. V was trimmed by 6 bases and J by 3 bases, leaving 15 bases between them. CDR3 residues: CASKVQGGEETQYF. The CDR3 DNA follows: TGCGCCAGCAAGGTTCAGGGGGGCGAAGAGACCCAGTACTTC.

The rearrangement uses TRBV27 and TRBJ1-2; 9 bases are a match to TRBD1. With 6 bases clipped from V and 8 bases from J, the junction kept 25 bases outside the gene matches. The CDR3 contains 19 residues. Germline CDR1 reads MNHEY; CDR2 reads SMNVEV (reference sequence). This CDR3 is CASSPDRGVVGGALVGYTF. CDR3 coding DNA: TGTGCCAGCAGCCCCGACAGGGGGGTGGTAGGCGGGGCGTTGGTCGGCTACACCTTC.

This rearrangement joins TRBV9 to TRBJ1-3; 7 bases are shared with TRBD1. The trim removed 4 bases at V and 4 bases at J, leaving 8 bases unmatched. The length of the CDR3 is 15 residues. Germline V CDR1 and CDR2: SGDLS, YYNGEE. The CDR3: CASSIDRALGNTIYF. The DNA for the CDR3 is TGTGCCAGCAGCATTGACAGGGCTCTGGGAAACACCATATATTTT.

The CDR3 is CASSSRLAGIFYNEQFF. As DNA, the CDR3 is TGTGCCAGCAGTTCCCGCTTGGCGGGGATTTTCTACAATGAGCAGTTCTTC. This chain links TRBV27 with TRBJ2-1; D may be TRBD2 (6 bases). The germline V and J ends were trimmed by 4 bases and 3 bases, with 19 bases remaining between them. Per the germline V gene, CDR1 is MNHEY and CDR2 is SMNVEV (reference sequence). The CDR3 has 17 residues.

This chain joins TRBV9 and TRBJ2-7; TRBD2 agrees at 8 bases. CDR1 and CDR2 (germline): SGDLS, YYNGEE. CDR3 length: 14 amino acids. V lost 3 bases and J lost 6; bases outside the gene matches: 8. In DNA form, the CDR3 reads TGTGCCAGCAGCGCTAGCGGGCGGGGGCGCGAGCAGTACTTC. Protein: CASSASGRGREQYF.

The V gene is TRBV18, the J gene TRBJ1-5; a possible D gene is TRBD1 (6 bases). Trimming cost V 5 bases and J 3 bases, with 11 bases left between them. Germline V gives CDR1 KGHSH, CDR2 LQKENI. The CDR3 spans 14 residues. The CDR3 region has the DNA TGTGCCAGCTCATACGGACAGAACAATCAGCCCCAGCATTTT. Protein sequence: CASSYGQNNQPQHF.

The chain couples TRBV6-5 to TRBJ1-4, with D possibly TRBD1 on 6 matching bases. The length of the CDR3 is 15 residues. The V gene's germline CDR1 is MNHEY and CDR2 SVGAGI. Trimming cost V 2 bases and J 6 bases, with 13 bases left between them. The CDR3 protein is CASSYRGIRDEKLFF. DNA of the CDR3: TGTGCCAGCAGTTACAGGGGGATAAGAGATGAAAAACTGTTTTTT.

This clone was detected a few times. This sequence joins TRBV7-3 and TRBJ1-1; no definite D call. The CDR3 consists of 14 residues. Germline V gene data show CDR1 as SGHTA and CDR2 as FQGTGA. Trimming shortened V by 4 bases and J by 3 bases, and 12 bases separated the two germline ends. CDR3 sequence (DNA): TGTGCCAGCAGCTCCTCCAGTCTGGACACTGAAGCTTTCTTT. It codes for CASSSSSLDTEAFF.

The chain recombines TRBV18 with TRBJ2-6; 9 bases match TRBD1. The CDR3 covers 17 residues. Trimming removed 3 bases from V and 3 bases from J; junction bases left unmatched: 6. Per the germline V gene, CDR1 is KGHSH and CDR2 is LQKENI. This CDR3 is CASSPVGTGIGANVLTF. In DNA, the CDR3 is TGTGCCAGCTCACCGGTCGGGACAGGGATTGGGGCCAACGTCCTGACTTTC.

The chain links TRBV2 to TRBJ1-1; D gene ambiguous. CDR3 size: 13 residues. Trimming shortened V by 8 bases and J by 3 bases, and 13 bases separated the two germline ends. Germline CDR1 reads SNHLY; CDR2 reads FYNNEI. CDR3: CASREVRDTEAFF. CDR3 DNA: TGTGCCAGCCGAGAGGTTCGGGACACTGAAGCTTTCTTT. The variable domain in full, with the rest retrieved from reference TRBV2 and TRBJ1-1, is EPEVTQTPSHQVTQMGQEVILRCVPISNHLYFYWYRQILGQKVEFLVSFYNNEISEKSEIFDDQFSVERPDGSNFTLKIRSTKLEDSAMYFCASREVRDTEAFFGQGTRLTVV.

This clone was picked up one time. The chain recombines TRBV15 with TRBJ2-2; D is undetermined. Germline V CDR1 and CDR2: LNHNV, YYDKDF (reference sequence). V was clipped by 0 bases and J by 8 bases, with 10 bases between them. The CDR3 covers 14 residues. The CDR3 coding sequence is TGTGCCACCAGCAGAGAAGTGGTCCAGGGGGAGCTGTTTTTT. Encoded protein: CATSREVVQGELFF.